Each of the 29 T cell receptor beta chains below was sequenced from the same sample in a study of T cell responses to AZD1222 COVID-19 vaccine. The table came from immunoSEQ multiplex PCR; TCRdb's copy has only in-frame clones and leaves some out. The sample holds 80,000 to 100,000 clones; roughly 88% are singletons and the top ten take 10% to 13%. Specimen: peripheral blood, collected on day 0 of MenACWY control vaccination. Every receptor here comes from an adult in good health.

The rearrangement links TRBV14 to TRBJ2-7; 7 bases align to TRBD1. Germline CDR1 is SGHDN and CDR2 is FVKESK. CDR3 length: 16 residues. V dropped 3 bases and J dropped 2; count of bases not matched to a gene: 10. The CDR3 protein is CASSQTPGQRPYEQYF. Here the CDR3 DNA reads TGTGCCAGCAGCCAGACCCCGGGACAGAGACCCTACGAGCAGTACTTC.

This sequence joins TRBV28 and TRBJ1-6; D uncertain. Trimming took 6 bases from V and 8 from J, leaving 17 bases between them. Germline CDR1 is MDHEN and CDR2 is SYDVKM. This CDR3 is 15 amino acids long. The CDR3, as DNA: TGTGCCAGCAGGCTATCGGGTTCTTCGGATTCACCCCTCCACTTT. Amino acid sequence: CASRLSGSSDSPLHF.

The CDR3 loop reads CASSGDRNNQPQHF. The CDR3 DNA sequence: TGTGCCAGTAGTGGAGACAGGAACAATCAGCCCCAGCATTTT. This sequence joins TRBV19 and TRBJ1-5, with TRBD1 as a possible D gene (6 bases). Germline values: CDR1 LNHDA, CDR2 SQIVND (reference sequence). The CDR3 contains 14 residues. Trimming took 5 bases from V and 3 from J, leaving 11 bases between them.

CDR3 sequence reads: CAIGRDSGNTIYF. The CDR3 DNA sequence: TGTGCCATCGGACGGGACTCTGGAAACACCATATATTTT. V and J are TRBV6-5 and TRBJ1-3; D unresolved. Between the trimmed V and J ends, which lost 10 bases and 0 bases, there was a span of 10 bases. CDR3 length: 13 residues. CDR1 and CDR2 (germline): MNHEY, SVGAGI.

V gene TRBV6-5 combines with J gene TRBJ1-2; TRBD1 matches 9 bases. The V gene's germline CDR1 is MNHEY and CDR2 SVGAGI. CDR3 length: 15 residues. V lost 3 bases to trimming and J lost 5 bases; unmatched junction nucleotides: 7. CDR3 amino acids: CASSYNYDRGYGYTF. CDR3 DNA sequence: TGTGCCAGCAGTTATAATTACGACAGGGGGTATGGCTACACCTTC.

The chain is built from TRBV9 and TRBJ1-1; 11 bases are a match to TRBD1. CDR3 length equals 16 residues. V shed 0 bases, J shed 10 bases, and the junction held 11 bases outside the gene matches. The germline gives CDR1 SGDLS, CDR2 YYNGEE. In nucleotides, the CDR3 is TGTGCCAGCAGCGTAGATCCGGGTCCCGGGACAGGGGGAGCTTTCTTT. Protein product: CASSVDPGPGTGGAFF.

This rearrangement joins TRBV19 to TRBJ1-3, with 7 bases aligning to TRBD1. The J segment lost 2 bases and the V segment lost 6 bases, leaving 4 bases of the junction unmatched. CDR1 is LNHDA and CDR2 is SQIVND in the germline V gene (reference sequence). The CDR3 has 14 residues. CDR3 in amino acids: CASSQGGTGNTIYF. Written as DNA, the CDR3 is TGTGCCAGTAGCCAGGGGGGTACTGGAAACACCATATATTTT.

The CDR3: CASSRDRVSEAFF. In nucleotides, the CDR3 is TGTGCCAGCAGCCGGGACAGGGTCTCTGAAGCTTTCTTT. This chain links TRBV3-1 (or the pseudogene TRBV3-2) with TRBJ1-1; 9 bases line up with TRBD1. Per the germline V gene, CDR1 is LGHDT and CDR2 is YNNKEL (reference sequence). After removal of 4 bases from V and 6 bases from J, the junction contained 3 bases not matched to a gene. The CDR3 sequence is 13 residues long.

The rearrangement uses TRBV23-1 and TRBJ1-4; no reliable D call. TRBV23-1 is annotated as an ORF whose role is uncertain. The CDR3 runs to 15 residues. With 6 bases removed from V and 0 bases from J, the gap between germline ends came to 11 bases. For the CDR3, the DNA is TGCGCCAGCAGGTGTCGTTTTCCAACTAATGAAAAACTGTTTTTT. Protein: CASRCRFPTNEKLFF.

The CDR3 spells CASSLGAGRLNYGYTF. CDR3 bases: TGTGCCAGCAGTCTCGGGGCGGGGCGACTGAACTATGGCTACACCTTC. This rearrangement joins TRBV27 to TRBJ1-2; maybe TRBD1 (5 bases). The CDR3 runs to 16 residues. Trimming left V 5 bases short and J 2 bases short, with 18 bases between. The V gene's germline CDR1 is MNHEY and CDR2 SMNVEV (reference sequence).

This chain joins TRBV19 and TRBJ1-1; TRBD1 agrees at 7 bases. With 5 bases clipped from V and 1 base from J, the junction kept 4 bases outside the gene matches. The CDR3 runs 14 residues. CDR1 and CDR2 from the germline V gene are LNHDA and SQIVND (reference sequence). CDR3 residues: CASSDRDWNTEAFF. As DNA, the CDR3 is TGTGCCAGTAGTGACAGGGACTGGAACACTGAAGCTTTCTTT.

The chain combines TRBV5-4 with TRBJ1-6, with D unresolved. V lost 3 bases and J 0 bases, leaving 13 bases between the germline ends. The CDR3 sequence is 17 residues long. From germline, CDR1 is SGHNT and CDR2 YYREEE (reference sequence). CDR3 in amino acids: CASSSGPKSSYNSPLHF. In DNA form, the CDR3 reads TGTGCCAGCAGCTCAGGACCTAAGAGCTCCTATAATTCACCCCTCCACTTT.

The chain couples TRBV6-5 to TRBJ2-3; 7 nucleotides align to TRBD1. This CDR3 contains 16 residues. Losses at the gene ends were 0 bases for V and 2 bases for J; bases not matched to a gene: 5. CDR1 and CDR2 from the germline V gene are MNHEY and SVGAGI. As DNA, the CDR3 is TGTGCCAGCAGTTACTCGTCGGGACAGATCACAGATACGCAGTATTTT. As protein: CASSYSSGQITDTQYF.

CDR3 sequence: CASSPGTSGTGELFF. CDR3 in DNA: TGTGCCAGCAGCCCCGGGACTAGCGGAACCGGGGAGCTGTTTTTT. This chain joins TRBV5-4 and TRBJ2-2; the match to TRBD2 covers 11 bases. V was clipped by 4 bases and J by 5 bases; unmatched bases: 4. Germline CDR1 is SGHNT and CDR2 is YYREEE (reference sequence). This CDR3 contains 15 residues.

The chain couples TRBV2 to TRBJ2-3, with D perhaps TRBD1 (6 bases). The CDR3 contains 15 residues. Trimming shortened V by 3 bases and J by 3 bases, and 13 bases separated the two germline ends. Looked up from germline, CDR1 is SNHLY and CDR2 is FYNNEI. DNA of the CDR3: TGTGCCAGCAGTGATCCGGGACAAAATACAGATACGCAGTATTTT. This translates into CASSDPGQNTDTQYF.

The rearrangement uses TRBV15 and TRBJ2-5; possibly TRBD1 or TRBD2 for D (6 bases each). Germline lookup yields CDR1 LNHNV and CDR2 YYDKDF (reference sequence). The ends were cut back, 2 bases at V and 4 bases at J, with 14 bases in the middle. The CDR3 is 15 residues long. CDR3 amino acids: CATSRPQGGRETQYF. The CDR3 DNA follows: TGTGCCACCAGCAGACCTCAAGGGGGGCGAGAGACCCAGTACTTC.

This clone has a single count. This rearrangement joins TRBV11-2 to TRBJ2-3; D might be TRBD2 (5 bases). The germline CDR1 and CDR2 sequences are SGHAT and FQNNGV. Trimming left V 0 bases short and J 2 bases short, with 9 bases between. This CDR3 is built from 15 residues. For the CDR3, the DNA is TGTGCCAGCAGCTTAGAGAGGAGGACCACAGATACGCAGTATTTT. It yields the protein CASSLERRTTDTQYF. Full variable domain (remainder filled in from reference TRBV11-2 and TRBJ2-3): EAGVAQSPRYKIIEKRQSVAFWCNPISGHATLYWYQQILGQGPKLLIQFQNNGVVDDSQLPKDRFSAERLKGVDSTLKIQPAKLEDSAVYLCASSLERRTTDTQYFGPGTRLTVL.

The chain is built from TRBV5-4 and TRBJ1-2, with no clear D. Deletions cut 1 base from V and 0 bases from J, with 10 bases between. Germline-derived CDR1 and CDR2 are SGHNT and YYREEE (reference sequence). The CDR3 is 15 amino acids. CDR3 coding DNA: TGTGCCAGCAGCTTGCGGGGTATTACTAACTATGGCTACACCTTC. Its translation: CASSLRGITNYGYTF. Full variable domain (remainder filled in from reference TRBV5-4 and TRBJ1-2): ETGVTQSPTHLIKTRGQQVTLRCSSQSGHNTVSWYQQALGQGPQFIFQYYREEENGRGNFPPRFSGLQFPNYSSELNVNALELDDSALYLCASSLRGITNYGYTFGSGTRLTVV.

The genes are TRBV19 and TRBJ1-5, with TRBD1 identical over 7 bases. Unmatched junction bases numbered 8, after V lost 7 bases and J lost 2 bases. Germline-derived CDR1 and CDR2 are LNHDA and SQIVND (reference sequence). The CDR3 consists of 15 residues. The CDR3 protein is CASTQGVNGNQPQHF. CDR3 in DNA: TGTGCCAGTACTCAGGGGGTGAACGGCAATCAGCCCCAGCATTTT.

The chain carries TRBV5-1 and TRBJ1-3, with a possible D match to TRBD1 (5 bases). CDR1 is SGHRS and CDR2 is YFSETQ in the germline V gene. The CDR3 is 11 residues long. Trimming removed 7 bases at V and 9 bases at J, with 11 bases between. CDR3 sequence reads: CASRGDSTIYF. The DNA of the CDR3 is TGCGCCAGCCGGGGGGATAGCACCATATATTTT.

The CDR3 DNA sequence: TGCAGCGTTGGCGGTAGGGGGGCCTACGAGCAGTACTTC. It is translated as CSVGGRGAYEQYF. V usage is TRBV29-1 and J usage is TRBJ2-7, with D perhaps TRBD1 or TRBD2 (6 bases each). Germline V gives CDR1 SQVTM, CDR2 ANQGSEA. V was shortened by 4 bases and J by 2 bases, with 12 bases between the two germline ends. The CDR3 is made up of 13 amino acids.

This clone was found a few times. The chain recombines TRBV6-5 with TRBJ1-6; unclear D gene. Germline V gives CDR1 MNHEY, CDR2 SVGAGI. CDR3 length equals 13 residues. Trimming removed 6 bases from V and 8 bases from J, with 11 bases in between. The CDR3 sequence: CASRGQTDSPLHF. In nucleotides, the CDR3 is TGTGCCAGCAGGGGTCAAACGGATTCACCCCTCCACTTT.

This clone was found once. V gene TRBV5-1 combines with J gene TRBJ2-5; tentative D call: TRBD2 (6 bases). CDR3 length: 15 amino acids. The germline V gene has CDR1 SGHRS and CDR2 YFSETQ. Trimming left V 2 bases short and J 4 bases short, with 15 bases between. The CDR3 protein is CASSFPGGVTETQYF. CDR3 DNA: TGCGCCAGCAGCTTCCCCGGCGGGGTGACAGAGACCCAGTACTTC.

CDR3 nucleotides: TGTGCCAGCAGTCGGGGTCCGAATTCACCCCTCCACTTT. This sequence encodes CASSRGPNSPLHF. The V gene is TRBV12-3 or TRBV12-4, the J gene TRBJ1-6; D not certain. CDR3 size: 13 residues. V lost 5 bases and J 7 bases, leaving 9 bases between the germline ends.

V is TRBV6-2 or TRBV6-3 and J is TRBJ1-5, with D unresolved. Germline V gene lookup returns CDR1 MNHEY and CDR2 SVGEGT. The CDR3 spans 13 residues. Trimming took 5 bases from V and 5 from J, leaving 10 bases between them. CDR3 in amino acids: CASSLTVDQPQHF. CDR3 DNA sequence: TGTGCCAGCAGTCTTACCGTCGATCAGCCCCAGCATTTT.

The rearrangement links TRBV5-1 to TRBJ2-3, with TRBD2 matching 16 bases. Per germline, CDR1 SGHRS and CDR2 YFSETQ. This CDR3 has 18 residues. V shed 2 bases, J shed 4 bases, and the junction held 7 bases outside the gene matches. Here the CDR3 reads CASSFGTSGGAVSDTQYF. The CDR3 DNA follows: TGCGCCAGCAGCTTCGGGACTAGCGGGGGGGCCGTGTCAGATACGCAGTATTTT.

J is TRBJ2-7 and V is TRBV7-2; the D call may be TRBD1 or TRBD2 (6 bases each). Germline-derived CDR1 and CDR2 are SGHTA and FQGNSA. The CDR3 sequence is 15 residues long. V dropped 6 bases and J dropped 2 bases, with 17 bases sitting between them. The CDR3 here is CASRATVGGAYEQYF. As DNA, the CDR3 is TGTGCCAGCAGGGCGACCGTGGGGGGCGCCTACGAGCAGTACTTC.

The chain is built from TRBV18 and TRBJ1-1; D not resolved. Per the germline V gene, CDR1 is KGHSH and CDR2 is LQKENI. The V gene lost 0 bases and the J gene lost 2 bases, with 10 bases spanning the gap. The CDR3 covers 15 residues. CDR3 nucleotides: TGTGCCAGCTCACCACCCTACGGGCGCAACACTGAAGCTTTCTTT. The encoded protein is CASSPPYGRNTEAFF.

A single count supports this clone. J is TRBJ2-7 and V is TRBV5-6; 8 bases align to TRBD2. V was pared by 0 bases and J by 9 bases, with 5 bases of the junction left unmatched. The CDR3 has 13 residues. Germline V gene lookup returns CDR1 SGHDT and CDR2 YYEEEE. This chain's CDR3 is CASSLEPGGWQYF. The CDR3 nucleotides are TGTGCCAGCAGCTTGGAGCCGGGGGGGTGGCAGTACTTC.